The clone carrying this T cell receptor (beta chain) has a count of ten or more. Its antigen is undetermined. This entry comes from a study of T cells after yellow fever vaccination. This CDR3 has 14 residues. Looked up from germline, CDR1 is SQVTM and CDR2 is ANQGSEA. The V segment lost 6 bases and the J segment 4 bases; nucleotides outside the gene matches: 5. Study-wide points: Clonotypes appearing in both CD4 and CD8 compartments existed, and their share was small. Boosting was followed by the reappearance of most primary-vaccination clones (approximately 95% CD4, around 90% CD8).

From the 5' RACE reads, TCRdb called clonotypes with MiXCR, one entry per CDR3 protein. Here the sample spans about 120,000 distinct CDR3 sequences, about 8.4% being singletons. Sequences were derived from CD8+ T cells sorted from PBMCs, sampled on the day of the yellow fever booster vaccination. This chain joins TRBV29-1 and TRBJ2-5; 13 bases are a match to TRBD2. The TCR comes from a man aged 18 to 29 who received the YFV17D yellow fever vaccine. CDR3 bases: TGCAGCGTCCGACTAGCGGGGGGCGGAGAGACCCAGTACTTC. Translating it yields CSVRLAGGGETQYF.